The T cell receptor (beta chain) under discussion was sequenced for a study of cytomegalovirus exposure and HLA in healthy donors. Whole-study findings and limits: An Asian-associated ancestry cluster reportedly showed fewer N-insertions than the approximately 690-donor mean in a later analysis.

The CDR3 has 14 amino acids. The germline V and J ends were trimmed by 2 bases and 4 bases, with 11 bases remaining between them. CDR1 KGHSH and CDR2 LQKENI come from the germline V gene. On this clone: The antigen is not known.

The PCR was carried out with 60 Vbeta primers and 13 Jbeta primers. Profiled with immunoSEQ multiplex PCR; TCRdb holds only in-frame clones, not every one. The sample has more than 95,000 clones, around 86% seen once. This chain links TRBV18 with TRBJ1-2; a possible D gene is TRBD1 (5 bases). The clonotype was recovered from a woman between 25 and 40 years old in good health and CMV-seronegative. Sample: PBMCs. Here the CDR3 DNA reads TGTGCCAGCTCACCAGGGTCAAGGGGCTATGGCTACACCTTC. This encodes CASSPGSRGYGYTF.